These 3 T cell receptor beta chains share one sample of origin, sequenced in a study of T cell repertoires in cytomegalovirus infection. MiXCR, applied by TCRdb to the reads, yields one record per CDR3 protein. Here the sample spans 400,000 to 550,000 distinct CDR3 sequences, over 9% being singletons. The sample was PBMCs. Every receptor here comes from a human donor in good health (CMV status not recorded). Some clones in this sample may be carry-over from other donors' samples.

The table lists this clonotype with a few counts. This CDR3 reads CSAQQGETQYF. The CDR3 coding sequence is TGCAGTGCTCAGCAAGGGGAGACCCAGTACTTC. The rearrangement links TRBV20-1 to TRBJ2-5; no clear D. Germline V lookup: CDR1 DFQATT, CDR2 SNEGSKA (reference sequence). V was trimmed by 5 bases and J by 5 bases, leaving 9 bases between them. The CDR3 is made up of 11 amino acids.

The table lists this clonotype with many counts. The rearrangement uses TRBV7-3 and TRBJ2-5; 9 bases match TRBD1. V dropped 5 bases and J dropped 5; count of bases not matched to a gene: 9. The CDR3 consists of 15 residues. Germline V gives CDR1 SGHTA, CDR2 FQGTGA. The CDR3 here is CASSLGTGHSETQYF. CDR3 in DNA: TGTGCCAGCAGCCTCGGGACAGGGCATAGTGAGACCCAGTACTTC.

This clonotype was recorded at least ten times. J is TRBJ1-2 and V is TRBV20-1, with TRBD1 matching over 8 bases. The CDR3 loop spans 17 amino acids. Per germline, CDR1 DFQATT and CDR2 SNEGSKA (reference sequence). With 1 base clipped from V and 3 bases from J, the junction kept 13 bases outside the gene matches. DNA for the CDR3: TGCAGTGCTAGAGCTCAAAAACCAGGGGGCGCGGACTATGGCTACACCTTC. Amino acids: CSARAQKPGGADYGYTF.